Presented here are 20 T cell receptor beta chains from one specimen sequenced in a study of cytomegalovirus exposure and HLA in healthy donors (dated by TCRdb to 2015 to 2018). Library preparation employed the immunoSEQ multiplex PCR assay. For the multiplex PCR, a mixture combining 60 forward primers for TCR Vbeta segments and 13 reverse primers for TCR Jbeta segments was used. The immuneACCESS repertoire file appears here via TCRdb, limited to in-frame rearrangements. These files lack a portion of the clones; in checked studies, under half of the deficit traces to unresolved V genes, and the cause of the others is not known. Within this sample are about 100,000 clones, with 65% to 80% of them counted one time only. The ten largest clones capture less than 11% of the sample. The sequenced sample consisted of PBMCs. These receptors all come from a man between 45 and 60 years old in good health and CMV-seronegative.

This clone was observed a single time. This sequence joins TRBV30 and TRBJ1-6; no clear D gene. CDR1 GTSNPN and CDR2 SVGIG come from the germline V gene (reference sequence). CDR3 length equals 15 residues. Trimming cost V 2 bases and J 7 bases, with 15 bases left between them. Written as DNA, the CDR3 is TGTGCCTGGAGTAGGTACAGAGCGGGGAATTCACCCCTCCACTTT. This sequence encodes CAWSRYRAGNSPLHF.

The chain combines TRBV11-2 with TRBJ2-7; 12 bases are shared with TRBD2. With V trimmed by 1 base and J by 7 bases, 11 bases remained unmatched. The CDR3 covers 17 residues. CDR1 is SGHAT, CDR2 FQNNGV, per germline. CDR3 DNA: TGTGCCAGCAGCTTAGCCCCTAGCGGGGGGGGAGTGGGGGAGCAGTACTTC. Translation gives CASSLAPSGGGVGEQYF.

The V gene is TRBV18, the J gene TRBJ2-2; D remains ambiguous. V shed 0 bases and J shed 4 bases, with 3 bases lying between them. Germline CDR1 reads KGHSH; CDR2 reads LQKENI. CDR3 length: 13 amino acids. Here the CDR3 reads CASSPPLTGELFF. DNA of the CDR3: TGTGCCAGCTCACCACCTCTCACCGGGGAGCTGTTTTTT.

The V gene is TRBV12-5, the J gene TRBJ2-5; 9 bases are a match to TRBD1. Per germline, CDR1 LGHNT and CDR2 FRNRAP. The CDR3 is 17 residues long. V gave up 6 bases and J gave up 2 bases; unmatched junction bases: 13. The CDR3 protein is CASGGTGFGLGQETQYF. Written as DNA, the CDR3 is TGTGCTAGTGGGGGGACAGGGTTTGGTCTGGGGCAAGAGACCCAGTACTTC. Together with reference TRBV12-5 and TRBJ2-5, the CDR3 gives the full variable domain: DARVTQTPRHKVTEMGQEVTMRCQPILGHNTVFWYRQTMMQGLELLAYFRNRAPLDDSGMPKDRFSAEMPDATLATLKIQPSEPRDSAVYFCASGGTGFGLGQETQYFGPGTRLLVL.

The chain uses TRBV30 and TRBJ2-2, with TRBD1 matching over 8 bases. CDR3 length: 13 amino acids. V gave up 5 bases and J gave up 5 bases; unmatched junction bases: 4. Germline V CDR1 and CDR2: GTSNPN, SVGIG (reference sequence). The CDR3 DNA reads TGTGCCTGGTCCGACAGGGGTACCGGGGAGCTGTTTTTT. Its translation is CAWSDRGTGELFF.

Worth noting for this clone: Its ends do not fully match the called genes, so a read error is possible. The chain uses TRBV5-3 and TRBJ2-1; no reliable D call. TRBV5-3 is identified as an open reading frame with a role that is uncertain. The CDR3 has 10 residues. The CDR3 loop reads CARSDETRVF. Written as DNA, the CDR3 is TGTGCCAGAAGCGATGAAACCCGGGTCTTC.

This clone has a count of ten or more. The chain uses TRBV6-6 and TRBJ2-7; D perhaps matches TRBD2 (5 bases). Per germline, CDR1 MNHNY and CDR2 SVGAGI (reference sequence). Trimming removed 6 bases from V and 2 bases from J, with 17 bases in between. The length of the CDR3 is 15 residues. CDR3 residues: CASSLPGERAYEQYF. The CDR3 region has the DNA TGTGCCAGCAGCTTACCCGGGGAAAGGGCCTACGAGCAGTACTTC.

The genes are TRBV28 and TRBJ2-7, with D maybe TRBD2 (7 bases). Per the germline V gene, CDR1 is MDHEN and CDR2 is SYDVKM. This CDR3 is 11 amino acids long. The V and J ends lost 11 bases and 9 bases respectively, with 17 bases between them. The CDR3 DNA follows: TGTGCCTTAGGGGGGGCCCCCGGGCAGTACTTC. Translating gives CALGGAPGQYF.

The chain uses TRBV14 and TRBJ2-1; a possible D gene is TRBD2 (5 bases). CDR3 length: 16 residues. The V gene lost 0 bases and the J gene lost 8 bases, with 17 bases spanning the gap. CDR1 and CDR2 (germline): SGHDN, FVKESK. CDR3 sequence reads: CASSQDPSGWVDEQFF. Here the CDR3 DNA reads TGTGCCAGCAGCCAAGATCCGAGCGGTTGGGTAGATGAGCAGTTCTTC.

The CDR3 protein is CASLPRLAGFQRGGTGELFF. CDR3 nucleotide sequence: TGTGCCTCCCTCCCTCGACTAGCGGGGTTCCAGAGGGGAGGGACCGGGGAGCTGTTTTTT. The chain has TRBV30 and TRBJ2-2, with 11 bases identical to TRBD2. This CDR3 comprises 20 residues. Trimming cost V 7 bases and J 5 bases; bases outside gene matches: 24. Germline-derived CDR1 and CDR2 are GTSNPN and SVGIG (reference sequence).

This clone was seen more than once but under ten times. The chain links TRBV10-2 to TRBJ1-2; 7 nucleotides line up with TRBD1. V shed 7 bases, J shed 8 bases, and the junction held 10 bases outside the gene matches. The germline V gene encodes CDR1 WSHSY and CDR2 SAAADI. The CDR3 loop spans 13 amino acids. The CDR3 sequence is CASTADRSQGYTF. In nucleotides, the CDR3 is TGCGCCAGCACCGCGGACAGGAGCCAAGGCTACACCTTC.

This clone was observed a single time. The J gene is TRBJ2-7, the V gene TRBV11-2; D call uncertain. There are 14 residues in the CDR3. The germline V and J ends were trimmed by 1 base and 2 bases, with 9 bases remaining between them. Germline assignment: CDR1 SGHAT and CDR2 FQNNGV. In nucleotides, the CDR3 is TGTGCCAGCAGCTTAGCAGGCCTCGCCTACGAGCAGTACTTC. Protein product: CASSLAGLAYEQYF.

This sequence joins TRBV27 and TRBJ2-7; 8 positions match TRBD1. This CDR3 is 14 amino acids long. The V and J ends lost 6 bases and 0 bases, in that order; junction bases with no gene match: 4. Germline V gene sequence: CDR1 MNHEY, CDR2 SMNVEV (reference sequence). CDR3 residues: CASSWTGSSYEQYF. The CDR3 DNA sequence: TGTGCCAGCAGCTGGACAGGGAGCTCCTACGAGCAGTACTTC.

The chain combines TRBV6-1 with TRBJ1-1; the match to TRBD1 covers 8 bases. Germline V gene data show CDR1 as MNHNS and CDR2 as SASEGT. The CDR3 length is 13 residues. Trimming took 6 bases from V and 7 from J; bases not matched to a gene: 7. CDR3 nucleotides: TGTGCCAGCAGGAAGGACAGGGACAGTGAAGCTTTCTTT. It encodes CASRKDRDSEAFF.

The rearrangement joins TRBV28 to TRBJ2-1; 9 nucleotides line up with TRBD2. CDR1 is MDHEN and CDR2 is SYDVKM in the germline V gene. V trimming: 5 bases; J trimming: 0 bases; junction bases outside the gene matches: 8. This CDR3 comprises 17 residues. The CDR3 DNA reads TGTGCCAGCAGTACCCCAGGTAGCGGGAGCTCCTACAATGAGCAGTTCTTC. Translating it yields CASSTPGSGSSYNEQFF.

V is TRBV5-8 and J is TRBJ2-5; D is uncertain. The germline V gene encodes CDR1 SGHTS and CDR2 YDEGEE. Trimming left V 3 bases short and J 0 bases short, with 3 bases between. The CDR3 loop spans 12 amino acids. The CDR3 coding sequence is TGTGCCAGCAGCTCGTACCAAGAGACCCAGTACTTC. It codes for CASSSYQETQYF.

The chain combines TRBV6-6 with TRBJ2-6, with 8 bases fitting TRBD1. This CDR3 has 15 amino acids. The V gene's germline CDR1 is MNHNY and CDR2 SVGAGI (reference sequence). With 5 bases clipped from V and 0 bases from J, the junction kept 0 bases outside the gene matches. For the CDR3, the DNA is TGTGCCAGCAGTGACAGGGGCTCTGGGGCCAACGTCCTGACTTTC. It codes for CASSDRGSGANVLTF.

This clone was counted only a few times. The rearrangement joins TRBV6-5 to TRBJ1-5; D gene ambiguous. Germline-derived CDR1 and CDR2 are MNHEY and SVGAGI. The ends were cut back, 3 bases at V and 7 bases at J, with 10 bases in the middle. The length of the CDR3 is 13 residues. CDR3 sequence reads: CASSYGRLQPQHF. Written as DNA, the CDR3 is TGTGCCAGCAGTTATGGGAGGTTGCAGCCCCAGCATTTT.

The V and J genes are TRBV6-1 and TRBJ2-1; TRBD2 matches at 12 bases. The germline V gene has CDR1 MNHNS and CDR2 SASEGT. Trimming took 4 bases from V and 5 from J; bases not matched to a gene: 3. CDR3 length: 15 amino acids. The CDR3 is CASSAASGGDNEQFF. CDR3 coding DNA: TGTGCCAGCAGTGCTGCTAGCGGGGGGGACAATGAGCAGTTCTTC.

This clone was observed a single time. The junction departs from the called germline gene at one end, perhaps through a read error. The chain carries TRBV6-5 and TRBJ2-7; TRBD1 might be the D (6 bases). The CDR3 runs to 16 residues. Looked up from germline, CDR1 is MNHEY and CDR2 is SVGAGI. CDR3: CASSNSQGFSSYEQYF. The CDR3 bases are TGTGCCAGCAGTAACTCACAGGGCTTCAGCTCCTACGAGCAGTACTTC.